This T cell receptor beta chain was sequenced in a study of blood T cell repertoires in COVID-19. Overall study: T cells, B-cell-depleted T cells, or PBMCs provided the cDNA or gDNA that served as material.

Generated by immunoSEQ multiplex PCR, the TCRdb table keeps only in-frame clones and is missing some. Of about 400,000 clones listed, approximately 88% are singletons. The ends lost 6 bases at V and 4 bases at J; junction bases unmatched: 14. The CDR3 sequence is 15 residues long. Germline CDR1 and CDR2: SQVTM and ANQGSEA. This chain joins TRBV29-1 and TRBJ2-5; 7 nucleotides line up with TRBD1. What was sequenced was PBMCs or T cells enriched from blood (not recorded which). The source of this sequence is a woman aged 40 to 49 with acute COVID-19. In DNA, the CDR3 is TGCAGCGTGGATCCCCCGGGACAGTGGGGAGAGACCCAGTACTTC. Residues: CSVDPPGQWGETQYF. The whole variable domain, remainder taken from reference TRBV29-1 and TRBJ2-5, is SAVISQKPSRDICQRGTSLTIQCQVDSQVTMMFWYRQQPGQSLTLIATANQGSEATYESGFVIDKFPISRPNLTFSTLTVSNMSPEDSSIYLCSVDPPGQWGETQYFGPGTRLLVL.